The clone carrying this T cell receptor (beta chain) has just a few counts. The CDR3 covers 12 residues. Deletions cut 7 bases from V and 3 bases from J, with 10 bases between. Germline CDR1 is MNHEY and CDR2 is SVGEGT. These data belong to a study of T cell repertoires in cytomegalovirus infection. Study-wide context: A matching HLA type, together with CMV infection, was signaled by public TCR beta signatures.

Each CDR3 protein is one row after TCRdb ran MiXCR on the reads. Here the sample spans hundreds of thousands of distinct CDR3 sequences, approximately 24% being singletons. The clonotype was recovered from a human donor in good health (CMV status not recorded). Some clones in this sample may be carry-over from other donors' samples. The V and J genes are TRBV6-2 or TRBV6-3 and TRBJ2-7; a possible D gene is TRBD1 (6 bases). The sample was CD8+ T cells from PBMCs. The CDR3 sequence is CASTQQGYEQYV. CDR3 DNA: TGTGCCAGCACCCAACAGGGCTACGAGCAGTACGTC.